This T cell receptor beta chain was captured in a study of cytomegalovirus exposure and HLA in healthy donors (dated by TCRdb to the late 2010s). Notes on the research overall: An earlier analysis of some 500 of the donors reported 250 to 350 Gb of sequence data and 100 million to 130 million unique TCR beta sequences from 150 million to 200 million T cells. An early release covering roughly 640 HLA-typed donors comprised about 310 gigabases of sequencing data and tens of millions of unique TCR sequences. Of the 300 to 400 genotyped donors, approximately 83% fell in the genetic ancestry cluster associated with self-reported Caucasian donors. The study aimed to test whether cataloging public T cell receptors could reveal signatures of past pathogen exposure. The study used immunosequencing to profile the T cell repertoires of approximately 640 subjects and linked those repertoires to cytomegalovirus serostatus. Besides the first cohort of roughly 660 subjects, a separate validation cohort made up of 120 different subjects was used. The study combined high-throughput TCR immunosequencing, statistical association of individual TCRs with disease status, and machine learning to predict cytomegalovirus infection status. In a later analysis, previously published TCR beta repertoires from about 670 donors were re-analyzed and high-resolution HLA genotyping was added so that TCR occurrence patterns could be studied. Rather than drawing on any new phenotypic data, the later analysis identified candidate immune exposures from TCR beta sequences and the way those sequences occurred across donors. An earlier analysis of several hundred of the donors used high-throughput TCR beta sequencing to judge whether each TCR beta V gene segment behaved as functional or pseudogenic. Alongside the repertoire data, information on donor age, sex, ethnicity and CMV serostatus was compiled. A later genetic analysis used genome-wide SNP genotypes for about 55% of the 666 donors, treating that subset as a discovery cohort. Every repertoire in the discovery cohort had been generated on one and the same sequencing platform. HLA typing covered class I and class II loci at four-digit resolution. Typing coverage differed by locus: A, B, C, DRB1 and DQB1 were typed in about 620-640 donors, DQA1 in approximately 520, DPA1 in some 600, and DPB1 in approximately 450. A few DR-DQ haplotypes were treated as single units for association and clustering because of strong linkage in the cohort. Across around 400 genotyped donors of the cohort, an average of 235,054 unique TCR beta nucleotide sequences per donor were sequenced, and roughly a sixth of those sequences were non-productive. Summary of the overall study and its limitations: V-gene and J-gene trimming of TCR beta chains was associated with a missense DCLRE1C variant in a later genetic analysis, and the association was replicated in an independent cohort. CMV serostatus was the only immune exposure information available for the cohort. The 87-base-pair reads could not distinguish some IMGT-functional V segments, including TRBV6-2 and TRBV6-3, so those segments were excluded. In a later analysis, about 16,000 TCR beta sequences were associated with specific HLA alleles at a false discovery rate of 0.05. According to the authors, the approach could potentially be generalized to other disease states and immunological phenotypes. A further reported finding was that TCR beta sequences accurately predicted the HLA-A and HLA-B alleles for most subjects in the first cohort. In a later genetic analysis, fewer N-insertions in productive TCRs were reported among donors in an Asian-associated ancestry cluster than the roughly 700-donor mean. Broadly in line with IMGT annotations, most TCR beta V segments showed up in productive rearrangements about 90% or about 30% of the time in an earlier analysis of 450 to 600 of the donors. The classifier was reported to diagnose cytomegalovirus status with high specificity and sensitivity in both the original and validation cohorts. Several of the top co-occurrence clusters appeared to be linked to parvovirus B19, influenza, CMV and Epstein-Barr virus, according to a later analysis. Because some donors lacked HLA typing at each locus, the association tests relied only on the typed subset. Because counts were too low, approximately 18 rarely observed V segments, including chromosome 9 orphons, were excluded from the earlier analysis of fewer than 650 of the donors. A total of roughly 160 TCR beta chains were listed by the study as associated with cytomegalovirus. A later analysis found that most CMV-associated TCR beta chains appeared HLA-restricted, with HLA associations seemingly driven largely by CMV exposure. The sequencing pipeline was judged likely to have produced a cluster of highly shared sequence variants as a technical artifact. Presence/absence analyses assumed roughly uniform sequencing depth across donors, an assumption that may not hold. The cohort was sequenced for TCR beta chains only, and without alpha or paired-chain data the features that could be detected were limited. A later analysis found that TCR association rates varied across HLA loci, with DRB1 alleles showing the most associated TCRs and HLA-C alleles the fewest. When HLA alleles, especially DR and DQ, strongly co-occurred, TCR associations were difficult to assign to individual alleles. Most TCR sequences were seen in very few donors, while some public TCRs were found in many individuals. In vitro tests confirmed that a few of the cytomegalovirus-associated TCR beta chains recognize cytomegalovirus antigens. A later analysis found that HLA-associated TCR beta chains were more clonally expanded and had lower generation probabilities than equally common non-associated chains. Correlated functional status among segregating V segments might reflect linkage disequilibrium, but an unknown experimental factor could not be ruled out.

The CDR1 and CDR2 encoded by the germline V gene (reference sequence) are SGHNT and YYREEE. The cysteine opens and the phenylalanine closes a CDR3 of 19 amino acids. The retained sequence is limited to the CDR3, 57 bases, with the frame set at the first base. The V end gives up 4 bases and the J end 3 bases, leaving 18 bases in the junction not matched to a gene. The cohort comprised hundreds of healthy bone marrow donors. At the time of sampling, all cohort members were nominally healthy, though unrecorded immune exposures were likely present. The donor was CMV seropositive and belonged to the group of about 290 seropositive cohort members. Every donor gave a peripheral blood sample, and the peripheral blood mononuclear cells from that sample were used for TCR beta sequencing. The Qiagen DNeasy Blood Extraction Kit was used to extract genomic DNA from the blood cell samples. Comment on this clone: No antigen is known for it. One base away there is no much larger clone; base qualities are not given.

Libraries were built with the immunoSEQ multiplex PCR assay. The multiplex PCR relied on a mix of 60 forward primers for TCR Vbeta segments and 13 reverse primers for TCR Jbeta segments. A multiplex PCR assay on genomic DNA amplified the CDR3 region of rearranged TCR beta genes. Amplified TCR beta libraries were sequenced as 87-base-pair reads on the Illumina HiSeq System. The original pipeline was this. A later analysis tallied around 80 million unique TCR beta chains across the 550 to 850 repertoires, and some 12 million of those chains were shared by two or more donors. A nearest-neighbor algorithm error-corrected the raw reads and collapsed the reads into unique sequences, merging closely related sequences to remove PCR and sequencing errors. Alignment of CDR3 sequences to IMGT reference sequences was used to assign V, D and J gene segments. For a sequence to be retained, at least a six-nucleotide match to both a V gene segment and a J gene segment was required. A rearrangement was called productive if the CDR3 had no stop codons and remained in frame with V and J, and every other rearrangement was called non-productive. CDR3 was defined by IMGT convention, running from the second conserved V-encoded cysteine to the conserved J-encoded phenylalanine. The earlier analysis of some 580 of the donors excluded any sequence lacking an unambiguous match to a single V gene segment. An earlier analysis of several hundred of the donors classified V segments as functional when productive rearrangements were above 56.7% and as segregating when the standard deviation between donors was above 5%. A statistical classification framework was built for diagnosing cytomegalovirus status from the catalog of TCR beta chain sequences. V and J gene assignment, in a later analysis, came from comparing TCR nucleotide sequences with IMGT/GENE-DB human TR gene sequences. The TCRdist pipeline was used in a later analysis to assign CDR3 sequences and most-parsimonious VDJ recombination scenarios. In a later analysis, each TCR beta chain was defined by its CDR3 amino acid sequence together with its V-gene family, and reads without a unique V-gene family were excluded. As a way to deal with suspected cross-contamination and a sequencing artifact, a later analysis dropped roughly 600 nucleotide sequences that were highly shared and had low generation probability. In a later analysis, a clonal expansion index for each public chain was calculated from normalized within-repertoire ranks of inferred template counts. In a later analysis, generation probabilities were computed with a VDJ recombination model fitted to out-of-frame rearrangements, and the resulting probabilities were checked against IGoR. A later analysis scored TCR-TCR, TCR-HLA and TCR-CMV co-occurrence with hypergeometric tests, applying a repertoire-size bias correction to TCR pairs. A later analysis estimated false discovery rates by permuting HLA or CMV assignments 20 times. In a later analysis, co-occurring TCRs were grouped using DBSCAN, and TCRdist sequence similarity was added for clustering within HLA-allele-positive subsets. Co-occurrence clustering excluded repertoires with fewer than 30,000 or more than 120,000 public chains, plus five with anomalous nucleotide sharing. TCRdb's version of the immuneACCESS table is confined to in-frame rearrangements and falls short of the full clone set. An unresolved V gene accounts for under half of the shortfall where checked; the remainder is of unknown origin. D and trimming were read from the DNA, whereas the V and J calls and clone size are those reported in that table. The sample includes tens of thousands of clones, with around 66% observed a single time. The ten largest clonotypes hold about 14% of the sample.

Sequences were obtained from PBMCs. The clonotype originates from a male donor in good health and CMV-seropositive. The rearranged segments are TRBV5-4 and TRBJ2-7; the central 11 bases match TRBD2. DNA sequence: TGTGCCAGCAGCCCCGGGACTAGCGGATTTCCTTATGGGGTCTACGAGCAGTACTTC. Translation gives CASSPGTSGFPYGVYEQYF.